The T cell receptor beta chain described here comes from a study of T-cell memory formation after mild COVID-19. Study summary: TCR clusters showed largely donor specificity. Study-level points and caveats: The study detected some responding clones in pre-infection memory, suggesting cross-reactive memory joined. A balance of CD4 and CD8 characterized clones contracting day 15 to 85, whereas later expanders leaned CD4+.

After 5'RACE with constant-segment primers, TCR alpha and TCR beta cDNA libraries carrying sample barcodes and UMIs were obtained. TCRdb reprocessed the 5' RACE reads via MiXCR and lists one record per CDR3 protein. This sample has 250,000 to 350,000 distinct CDR3 sequences, with 15% to 20% found just once. CDR3 size: 14 residues. Germline V gene lookup returns CDR1 ENHRY and CDR2 SYGVKD. Trimming stripped 11 bases from V and 6 bases from J, with 22 bases between. This clonotype appeared many times. Its matching antigen is unknown. The chain combines TRBV10-3 with TRBJ1-1; maybe TRBD1 (6 bases). Sequences were obtained from PBMCs or a T cell subset sorted from them (not recorded which). The origin of this receptor is a man aged 18-30 years who had mild COVID-19 (a few samples of this study predate the infection). Cell type and time point are not known. The CDR3 is CAVAGTSSGAEAFF. CDR3 DNA: TGTGCCGTTGCCGGGACATCCTCAGGCGCTGAAGCTTTCTTT.